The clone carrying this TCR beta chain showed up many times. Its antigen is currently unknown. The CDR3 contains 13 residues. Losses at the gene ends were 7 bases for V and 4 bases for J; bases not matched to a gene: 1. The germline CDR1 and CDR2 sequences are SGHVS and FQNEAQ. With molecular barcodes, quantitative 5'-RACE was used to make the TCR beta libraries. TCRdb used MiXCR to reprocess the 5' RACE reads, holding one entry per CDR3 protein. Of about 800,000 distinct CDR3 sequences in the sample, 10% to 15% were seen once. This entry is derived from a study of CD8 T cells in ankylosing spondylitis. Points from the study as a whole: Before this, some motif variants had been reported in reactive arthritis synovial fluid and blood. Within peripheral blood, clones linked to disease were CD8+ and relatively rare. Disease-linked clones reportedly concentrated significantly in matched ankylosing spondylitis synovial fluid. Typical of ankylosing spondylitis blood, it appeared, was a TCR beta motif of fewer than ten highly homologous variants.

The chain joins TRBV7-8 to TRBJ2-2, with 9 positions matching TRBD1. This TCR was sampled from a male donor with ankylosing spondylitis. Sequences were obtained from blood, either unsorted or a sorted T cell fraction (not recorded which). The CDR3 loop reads CASTQGATGELFF. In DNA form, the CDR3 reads TGTGCCAGCACACAGGGGGCCACCGGGGAGCTGTTTTTT.